The 8 T cell receptor beta chains below all came from one sample that was sequenced in a study of neoadjuvant anti-PD-1 for oral cavity cancer. Time point indicated: after neoadjuvant nivolumab, at surgical resection. TCRdb's copy holds only in-frame clones and misses some; the assay was immunoSEQ multiplex PCR. The table records more than 12,000 clones, roughly 35% of them present only once. The input for sequencing was tumor tissue, taken after nivolumab (anti-PD-1) treatment. The receptors shown here come from a person aged 35-79 years with oral cavity squamous cell carcinoma.

This clone was counted a few times. The chain carries TRBV7-3 and TRBJ2-1, with 8 bases identical to TRBD2. This CDR3 has 15 residues. The J segment lost 7 bases and the V segment lost 5 bases, leaving 10 bases of the junction unmatched. CDR1 and CDR2 (germline): SGHTA, FQGTGA. CDR3 coding DNA: TGTGCCAGCAGCCCGTCTGGCGGGGGGCAGAATGAGCAGTTCTTC. This translates into CASSPSGGGQNEQFF.

This clone appeared a few times. The rearrangement uses TRBV11-3 and TRBJ2-5; perhaps TRBD2 as D (5 bases). CDR1 and CDR2 from the germline V gene are SGHNT and YENEEA. The CDR3 consists of 13 residues. Trimming took off 3 bases at V and 5 bases at J, with 10 bases between the two ends. The CDR3 sequence is CASSFGERETQYF. CDR3 coding DNA: TGTGCCAGCAGCTTTGGTGAGCGGGAGACCCAGTACTTC.

The chain has TRBV6-4 and TRBJ1-2; D is perhaps TRBD1 (6 bases). CDR3 length: 13 amino acids. Germline CDR1 is MRHNA and CDR2 is SNTAGT. V was clipped by 3 bases and J by 4 bases, with 9 bases between them. This CDR3 is CASSEQGGYGYTF. The CDR3 coding sequence is TGTGCCAGCAGTGAACAGGGCGGCTATGGCTACACCTTC.

There are a few counts of this clone. V is TRBV28 and J is TRBJ2-3; 12 bases are shared with TRBD2. The junction had 10 bases not matched to a gene; V was cut back by 3 bases and J by 9 bases. This CDR3 has 16 residues. Per the germline V gene, CDR1 is MDHEN and CDR2 is SYDVKM. DNA for the CDR3: TGTGCCAGCAGTTTTACGGCTAGCGGGGGGGCGGGCACGCAGTATTTT. This translates into CASSFTASGGAGTQYF.

The CDR3 reads CASSSNRDQNYNEQFF. The CDR3 region has the DNA TGCGCCAGCAGCTCAAACCGGGACCAAAACTACAATGAGCAGTTCTTC. The V call is TRBV4-3, the J call TRBJ2-1; D assignment may be TRBD1 or TRBD2 (5 bases each). There are 16 residues in the CDR3. Trimming cost V 5 bases and J 3 bases, with 17 bases left between them. The germline CDR1 and CDR2 sequences are LGHNA and YSLEER.

The chain uses TRBV6-5 and TRBJ2-2; D unclear. The V gene lost 6 bases and the J gene lost 2 bases, with 4 bases spanning the gap. This CDR3 has 12 amino acids. Germline assignment: CDR1 MNHEY and CDR2 SVGAGI. The CDR3 bases are TGTGCCAGCAGCCGAAACACCGGGGAGCTGTTTTTT. Translation: CASSRNTGELFF.

This clone was observed once. The chain recombines TRBV30 with TRBJ1-5, with 7 bases aligning to TRBD1. V lost 2 bases and J lost 4; bases outside the gene matches: 5. Germline-derived CDR1 and CDR2 are GTSNPN and SVGIG (reference sequence). The CDR3 runs to 14 residues. This CDR3 reads CAWSKDRRNQPQHF. Written as DNA, the CDR3 is TGTGCCTGGAGTAAGGACAGGAGGAATCAGCCCCAGCATTTT.

This clone showed up just a few times. The rearrangement uses TRBV7-9 and TRBJ2-3; D possibly corresponds to TRBD1 (7 bases). Trimming stripped 10 bases from V and 2 bases from J, with 19 bases between. CDR3 length: 15 residues. Germline assignment: CDR1 SEHNR and CDR2 FQNEAQ (reference sequence). In nucleotides, the CDR3 is TGTGCCACCTCTAGGAACAGGGGACTCACAGATACGCAGTATTTT. Its translation: CATSRNRGLTDTQYF.